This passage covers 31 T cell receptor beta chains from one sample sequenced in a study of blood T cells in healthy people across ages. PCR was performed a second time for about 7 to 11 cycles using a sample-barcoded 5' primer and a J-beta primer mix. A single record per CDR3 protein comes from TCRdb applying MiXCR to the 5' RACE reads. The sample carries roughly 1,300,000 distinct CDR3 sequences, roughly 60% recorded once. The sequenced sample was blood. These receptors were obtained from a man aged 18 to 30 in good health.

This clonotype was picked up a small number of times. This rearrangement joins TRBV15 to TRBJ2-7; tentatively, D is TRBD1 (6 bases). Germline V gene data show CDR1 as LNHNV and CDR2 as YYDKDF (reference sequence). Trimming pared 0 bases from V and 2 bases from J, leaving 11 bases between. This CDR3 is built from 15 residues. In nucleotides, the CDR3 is TGTGCCACCAGCAGAGAGGACAGTTCCACCTACGAGCAGTACTTC. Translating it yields CATSREDSSTYEQYF. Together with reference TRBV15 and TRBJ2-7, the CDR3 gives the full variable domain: DAMVIQNPRYQVTQFGKPVTLSCSQTLNHNVMYWYQQKSSQAPKLLFHYYDKDFNNEADTPDNFQSRRPNTSFCFLDIRSPGLGDTAMYLCATSREDSSTYEQYFGPGTRLTVT.

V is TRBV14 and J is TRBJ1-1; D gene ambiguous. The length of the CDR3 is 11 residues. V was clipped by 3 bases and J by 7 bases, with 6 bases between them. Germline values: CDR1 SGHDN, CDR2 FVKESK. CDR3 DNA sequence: TGTGCCAGCAGCCAGAGCTTTGAAGCTTTCTTT. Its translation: CASSQSFEAFF.

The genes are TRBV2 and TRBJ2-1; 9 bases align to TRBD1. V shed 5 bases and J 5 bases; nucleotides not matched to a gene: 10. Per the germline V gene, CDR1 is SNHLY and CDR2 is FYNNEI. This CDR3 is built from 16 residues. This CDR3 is CASSSSGTGNDNEQFF. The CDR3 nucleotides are TGTGCCAGCAGTAGCTCCGGGACAGGGAACGACAATGAGCAGTTCTTC. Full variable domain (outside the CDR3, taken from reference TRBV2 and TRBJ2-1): EPEVTQTPSHQVTQMGQEVILRCVPISNHLYFYWYRQILGQKVEFLVSFYNNEISEKSEIFDDQFSVERPDGSNFTLKIRSTKLEDSAMYFCASSSSGTGNDNEQFFGPGTRLTVL.

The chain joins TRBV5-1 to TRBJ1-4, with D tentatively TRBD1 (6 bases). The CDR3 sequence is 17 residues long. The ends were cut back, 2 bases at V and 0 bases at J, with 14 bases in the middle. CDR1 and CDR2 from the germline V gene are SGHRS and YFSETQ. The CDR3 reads CASSFLGPGATNEKLFF. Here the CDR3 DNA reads TGCGCCAGCAGCTTTCTGGGGCCAGGGGCAACTAATGAAAAACTGTTTTTT.

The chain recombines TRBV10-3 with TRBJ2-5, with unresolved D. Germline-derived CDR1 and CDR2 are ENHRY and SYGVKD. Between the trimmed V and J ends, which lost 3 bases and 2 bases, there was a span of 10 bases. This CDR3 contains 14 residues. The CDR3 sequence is CAISDFRTQETQYF. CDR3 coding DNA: TGTGCCATCAGTGATTTCAGGACGCAAGAGACCCAGTACTTC.

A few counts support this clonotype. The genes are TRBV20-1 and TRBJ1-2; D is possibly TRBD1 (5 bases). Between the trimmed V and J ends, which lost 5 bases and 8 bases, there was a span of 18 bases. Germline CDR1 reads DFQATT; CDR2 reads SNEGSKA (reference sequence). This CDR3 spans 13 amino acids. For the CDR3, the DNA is TGCAGTGCTCTAGGGACGAGTGGAGGCGGCTACACCTTC. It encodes CSALGTSGGGYTF.

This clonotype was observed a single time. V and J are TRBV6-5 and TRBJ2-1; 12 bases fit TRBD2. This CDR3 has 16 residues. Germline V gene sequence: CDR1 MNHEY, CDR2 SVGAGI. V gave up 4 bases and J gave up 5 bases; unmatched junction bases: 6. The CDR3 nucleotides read TGTGCCAGCAGTTTCCCCGGGACTAGCGGGCACAATGAGCAGTTCTTC. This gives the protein CASSFPGTSGHNEQFF.

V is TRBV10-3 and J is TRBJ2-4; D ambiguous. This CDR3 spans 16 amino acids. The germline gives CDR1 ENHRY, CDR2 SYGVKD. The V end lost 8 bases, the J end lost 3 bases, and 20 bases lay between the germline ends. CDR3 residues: CAIAKHGEGLKNIQYF. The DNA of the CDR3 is TGTGCCATCGCCAAACACGGTGAAGGCCTCAAAAACATTCAGTACTTC.

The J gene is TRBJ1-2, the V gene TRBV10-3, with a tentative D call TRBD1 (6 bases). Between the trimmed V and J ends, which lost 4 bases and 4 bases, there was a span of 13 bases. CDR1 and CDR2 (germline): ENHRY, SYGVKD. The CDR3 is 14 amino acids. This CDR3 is CAISGVGGLYGYTF. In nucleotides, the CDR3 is TGTGCCATCAGTGGAGTAGGGGGACTCTATGGCTACACCTTC.

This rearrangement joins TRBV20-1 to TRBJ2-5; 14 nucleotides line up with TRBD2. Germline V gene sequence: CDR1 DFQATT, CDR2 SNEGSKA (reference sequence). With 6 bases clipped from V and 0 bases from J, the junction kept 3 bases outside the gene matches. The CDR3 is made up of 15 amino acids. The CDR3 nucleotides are TGCAGTGCAAAGGGACTAGCGGGAGACCAAGAGACCCAGTACTTC. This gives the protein CSAKGLAGDQETQYF.

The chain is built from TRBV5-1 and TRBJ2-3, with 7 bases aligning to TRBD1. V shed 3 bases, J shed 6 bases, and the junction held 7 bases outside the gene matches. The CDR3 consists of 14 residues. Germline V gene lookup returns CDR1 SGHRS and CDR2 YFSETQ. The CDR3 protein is CASSWDSQRDTQYF. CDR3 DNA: TGCGCCAGCAGCTGGGACAGTCAGAGGGATACGCAGTATTTT.

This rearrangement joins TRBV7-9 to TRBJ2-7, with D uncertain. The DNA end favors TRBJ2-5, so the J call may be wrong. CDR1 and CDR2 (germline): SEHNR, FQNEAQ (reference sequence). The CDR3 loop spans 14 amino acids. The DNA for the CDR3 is TGTGCCAGCAGCTTAGTTCGTATGGAAGAGACCCAGTACTTC. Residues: CASSLVRMEETQYF.

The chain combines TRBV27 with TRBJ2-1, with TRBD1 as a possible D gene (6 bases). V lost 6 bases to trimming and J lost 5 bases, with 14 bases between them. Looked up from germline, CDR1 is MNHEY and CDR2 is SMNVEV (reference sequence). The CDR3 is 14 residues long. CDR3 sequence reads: CASSPLGTNNEQFF. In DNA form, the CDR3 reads TGTGCCAGCAGCCCACTGGGGACAAACAATGAGCAGTTCTTC.

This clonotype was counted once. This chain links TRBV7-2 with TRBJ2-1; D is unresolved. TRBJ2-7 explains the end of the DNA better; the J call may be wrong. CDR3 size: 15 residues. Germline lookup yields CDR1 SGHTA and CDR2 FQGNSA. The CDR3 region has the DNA TGTGCCAGCAGCTCAACACGTGGGTCCAACAATGAGCAGTACTTC. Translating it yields CASSSTRGSNNEQYF.

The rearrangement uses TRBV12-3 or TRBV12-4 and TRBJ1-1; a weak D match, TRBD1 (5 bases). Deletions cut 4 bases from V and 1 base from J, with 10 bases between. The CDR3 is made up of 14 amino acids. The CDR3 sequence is CASSWSDRNTEAFF. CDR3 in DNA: TGTGCCAGCAGTTGGTCCGACAGGAACACTGAAGCTTTCTTT.

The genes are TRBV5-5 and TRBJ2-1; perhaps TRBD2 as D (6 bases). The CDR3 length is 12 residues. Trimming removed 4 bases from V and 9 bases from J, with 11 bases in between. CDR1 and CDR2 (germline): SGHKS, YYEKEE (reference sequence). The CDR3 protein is CASSGGYGEQFF. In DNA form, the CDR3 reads TGTGCCAGCAGCGGGGGGTACGGTGAGCAGTTCTTC.

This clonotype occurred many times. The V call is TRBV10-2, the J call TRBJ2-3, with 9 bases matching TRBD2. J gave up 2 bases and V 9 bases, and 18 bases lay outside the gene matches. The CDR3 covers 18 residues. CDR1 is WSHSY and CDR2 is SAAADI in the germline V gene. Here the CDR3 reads CASEKGGASGTITDTQYF. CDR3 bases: TGCGCCAGTGAGAAAGGGGGTGCTAGCGGGACGATCACAGATACGCAGTATTTT.

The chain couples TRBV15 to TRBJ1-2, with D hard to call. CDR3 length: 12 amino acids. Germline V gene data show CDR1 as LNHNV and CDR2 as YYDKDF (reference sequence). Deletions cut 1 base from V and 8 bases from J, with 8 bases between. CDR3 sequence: CATSRVGYGYTF. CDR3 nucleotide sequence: TGTGCCACCAGCAGAGTTGGGTACGGCTACACCTTC.

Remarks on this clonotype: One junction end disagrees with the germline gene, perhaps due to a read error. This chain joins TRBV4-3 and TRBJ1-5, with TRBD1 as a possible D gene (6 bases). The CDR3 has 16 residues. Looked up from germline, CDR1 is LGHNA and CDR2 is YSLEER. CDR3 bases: TGCGCCAGCAGCCAAGATGCAGGGGATAGCAACCAGCCCCAGCATTTT. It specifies CASSQDAGDSNQPQHF.

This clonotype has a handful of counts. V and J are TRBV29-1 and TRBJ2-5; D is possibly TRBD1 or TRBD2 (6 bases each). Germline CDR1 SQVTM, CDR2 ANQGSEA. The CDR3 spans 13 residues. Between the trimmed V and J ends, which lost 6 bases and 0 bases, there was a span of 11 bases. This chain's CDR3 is CSVQGRYQETQYF. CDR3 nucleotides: TGCAGCGTCCAGGGGAGGTACCAAGAGACCCAGTACTTC. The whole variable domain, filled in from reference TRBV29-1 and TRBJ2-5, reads SAVISQKPSRDICQRGTSLTIQCQVDSQVTMMFWYRQQPGQSLTLIATANQGSEATYESGFVIDKFPISRPNLTFSTLTVSNMSPEDSSIYLCSVQGRYQETQYFGPGTRLLVL.

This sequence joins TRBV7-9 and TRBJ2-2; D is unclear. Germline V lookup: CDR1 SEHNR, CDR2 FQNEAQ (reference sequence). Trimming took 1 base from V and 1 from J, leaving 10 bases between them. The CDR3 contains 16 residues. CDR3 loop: CASSLDVGMNTGELFF. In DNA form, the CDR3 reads TGTGCCAGCAGCTTAGATGTAGGAATGAACACCGGGGAGCTGTTTTTT.

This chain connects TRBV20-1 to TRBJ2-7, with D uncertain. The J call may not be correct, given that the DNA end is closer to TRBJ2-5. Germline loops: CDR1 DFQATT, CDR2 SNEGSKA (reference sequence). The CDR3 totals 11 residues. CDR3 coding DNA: TGCAGTGCTAGAGTAACCGGGACCCAGTACTTC. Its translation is CSARVTGTQYF.

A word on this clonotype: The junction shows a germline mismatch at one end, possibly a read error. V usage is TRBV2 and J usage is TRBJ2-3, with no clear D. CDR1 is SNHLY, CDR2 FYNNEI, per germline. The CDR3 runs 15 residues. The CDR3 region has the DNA TGTGCCAGTAGTGTGCTGGGCTCAGGCACAGATACGCAGTATTTT. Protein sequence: CASSVLGSGTDTQYF.

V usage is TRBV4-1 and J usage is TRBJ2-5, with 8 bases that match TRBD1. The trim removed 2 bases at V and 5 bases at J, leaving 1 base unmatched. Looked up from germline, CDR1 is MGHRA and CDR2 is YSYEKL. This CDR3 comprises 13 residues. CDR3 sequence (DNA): TGCGCCAGCAGCCAATGGACAGGGGAGACCCAGTACTTC. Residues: CASSQWTGETQYF.

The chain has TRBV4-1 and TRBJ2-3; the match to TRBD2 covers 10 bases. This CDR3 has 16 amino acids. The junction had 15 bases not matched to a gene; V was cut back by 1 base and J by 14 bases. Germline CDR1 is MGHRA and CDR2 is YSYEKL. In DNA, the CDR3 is TGCGCCAGCAGCCAAGGCCCGGCAGCGGGGGGGCCAGTAGGGTATTTT. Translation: CASSQGPAAGGPVGYF.

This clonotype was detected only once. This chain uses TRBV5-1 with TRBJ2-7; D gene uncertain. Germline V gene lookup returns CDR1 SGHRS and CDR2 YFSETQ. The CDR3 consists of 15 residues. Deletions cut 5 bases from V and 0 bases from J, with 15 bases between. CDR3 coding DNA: TGCGCCAGCAGGGACCTCCCTAGGAGCTCCTACGAGCAGTACTTC. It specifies CASRDLPRSSYEQYF. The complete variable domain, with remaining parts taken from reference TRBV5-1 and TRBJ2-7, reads KAGVTQTPRYLIKTRGQQVTLSCSPISGHRSVSWYQQTPGQGLQFLFEYFSETQRNKGNFPGRFSGRQFSNSRSEMNVSTLELGDSALYLCASRDLPRSSYEQYFGPGTRLTVT.

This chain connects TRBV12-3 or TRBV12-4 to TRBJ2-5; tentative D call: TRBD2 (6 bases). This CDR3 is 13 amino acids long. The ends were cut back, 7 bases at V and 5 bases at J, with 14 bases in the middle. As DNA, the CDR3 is TGTGCCAGCACCAAAGCGGGTCGGGAGACCCAGTACTTC. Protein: CASTKAGRETQYF.

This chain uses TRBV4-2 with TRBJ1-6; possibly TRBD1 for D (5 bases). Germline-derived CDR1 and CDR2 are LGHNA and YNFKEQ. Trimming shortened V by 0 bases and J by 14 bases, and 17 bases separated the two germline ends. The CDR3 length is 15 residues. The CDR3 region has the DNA TGTGCCAGCAGCCAAGAATCGGTTAGGGGTCGATCCCTCCACTTT. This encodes CASSQESVRGRSLHF.

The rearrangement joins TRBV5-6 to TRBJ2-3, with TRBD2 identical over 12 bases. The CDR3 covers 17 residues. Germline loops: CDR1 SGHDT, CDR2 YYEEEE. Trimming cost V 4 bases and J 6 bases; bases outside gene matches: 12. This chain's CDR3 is CASSPSTSGRFRDTQYF. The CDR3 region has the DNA TGTGCCAGCAGCCCGAGTACTAGCGGGAGGTTCCGTGATACGCAGTATTTT.

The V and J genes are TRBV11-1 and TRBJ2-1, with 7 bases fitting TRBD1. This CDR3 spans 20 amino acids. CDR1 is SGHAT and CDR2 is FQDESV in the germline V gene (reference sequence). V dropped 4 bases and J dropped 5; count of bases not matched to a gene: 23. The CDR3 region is CASSYRGWTGPSIRHNEQFF. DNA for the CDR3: TGTGCCAGCAGCTACAGGGGCTGGACAGGCCCCTCGATTCGTCACAATGAGCAGTTCTTC. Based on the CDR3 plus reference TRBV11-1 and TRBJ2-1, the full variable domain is EAEVAQSPRYKITEKSQAVAFWCDPISGHATLYWYRQILGQGPELLVQFQDESVVDDSQLPKDRFSAERLKGVDSTLKIQPAELGDSAMYLCASSYRGWTGPSIRHNEQFFGPGTRLTVL.

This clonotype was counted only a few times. This chain's CDR3 is CASSPNNEQYF. CDR3 nucleotides: TGTGCCAGCTCACCGAATAACGAGCAGTACTTC. The chain links TRBV18 to TRBJ2-5, with unresolved D. TRBJ2-7 matches the DNA end more closely, so the J call is doubtful. The CDR3 loop spans 11 amino acids. Germline V CDR1 and CDR2: KGHSH, LQKENI.